This T cell receptor beta chain originates from a study of OX40 agonist ivuxolimab in advanced cancers. Study as a whole: Prior checkpoint blockade (anti-PD-1, anti-PD-L1 or anti-CTLA-4) was permitted; 35% to 50% had it.

Profiled with immunoSEQ multiplex PCR; TCRdb holds only in-frame clones, not every one. The sample lists about 46,000 clones, 75% to 95% occurring once. V shed 2 bases and J 6 bases; nucleotides not matched to a gene: 9. The germline gives CDR1 LGHNA, CDR2 YNFKEQ. CDR3 length: 16 residues. This clone has a single count. Its antigen remains unidentified. Study-wide results and caveats: Antigen specificity was not determined for the expanded peripheral T cells. Partial responders treated at 0.1-3.0 mg/kg exhibited clonal expansion among the lowest measured.

The clonotype comes from an adult with an advanced solid tumor such as melanoma, head and neck, liver or kidney cancer. This sequence joins TRBV4-2 and TRBJ2-3; 9 bases line up with TRBD1. This specimen consisted of CD4+ or CD8+ T cells sorted from blood, obtained in a trial of the OX40 agonist ivuxolimab. The CDR3 region has the DNA TGTGCCAGCAGCCAAAAAGGGGGGACAGGGTCGGATACGCAGTATTTT. Protein product: CASSQKGGTGSDTQYF.